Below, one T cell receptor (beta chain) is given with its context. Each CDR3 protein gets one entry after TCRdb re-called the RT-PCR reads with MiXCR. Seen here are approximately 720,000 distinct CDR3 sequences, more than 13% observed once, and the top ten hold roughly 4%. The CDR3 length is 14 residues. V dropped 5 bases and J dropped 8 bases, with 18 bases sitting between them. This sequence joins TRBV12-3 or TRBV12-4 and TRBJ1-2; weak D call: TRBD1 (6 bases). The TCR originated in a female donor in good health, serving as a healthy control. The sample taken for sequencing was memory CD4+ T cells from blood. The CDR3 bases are TGTGCCAGCAGTCGCTGGGACAAAGTAGGGGGCTACACCTTC. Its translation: CASSRWDKVGGYTF.